These 19 T cell receptor beta chains were sequenced from one sample in a study of cytomegalovirus exposure and HLA in healthy donors. The study ran its PCR with 60 Vbeta and 13 Jbeta primers. The method was immunoSEQ multiplex PCR; TCRdb's version includes in-frame clones alone and lacks a portion of them. The top ten hold more than 1.5% of the sample, which has 95,000 to 150,000 clones, roughly 77% seen once. The sequenced sample consisted of PBMCs. These receptors originate from a man aged 35-49 years in good health and CMV-seronegative.

The V call is TRBV7-8, the J call TRBJ1-2, with D possibly TRBD1 on 5 matching bases. The length of the CDR3 is 13 residues. The germline CDR1 and CDR2 sequences are SGHVS and FQNEAQ. V was cut by 5 bases and J by 3 bases, with 10 bases left in between. The CDR3, as DNA: TGTGCCAGCAGCCCGGACAAGGACTATGGCTACACCTTC. Translated: CASSPDKDYGYTF.

This chain connects TRBV7-8 to TRBJ1-3; D is unclear. This CDR3 comprises 15 residues. Trimming shortened V by 5 bases and J by 4 bases, and 15 bases separated the two germline ends. Germline-derived CDR1 and CDR2 are SGHVS and FQNEAQ. The CDR3 is CASSLDGVSGNTIYF. CDR3 sequence (DNA): TGTGCCAGCAGCCTGGACGGGGTCAGCGGAAACACCATATATTTT.

The rearrangement uses TRBV7-2 and TRBJ1-5; possible D gene TRBD1, 6 bases. Per germline, CDR1 SGHTA and CDR2 FQGNSA. V gave up 2 bases and J gave up 3 bases, with 11 bases separating them. CDR3 length: 15 amino acids. The CDR3 DNA reads as TGTGCCAGCAGCTTAAAGGGGGGGGTCAATCAGCCCCAGCATTTT. Its translation: CASSLKGGVNQPQHF.

The chain combines TRBV7-2 with TRBJ2-7; TRBD2 might be the D (6 bases). Germline V gene data show CDR1 as SGHTA and CDR2 as FQGNSA. The CDR3 runs to 14 residues. The V and J ends lost 1 base and 3 bases respectively, with 10 bases between them. The chain's CDR3 is CASSLGGVDYEQYF. The CDR3 DNA reads as TGTGCCAGCAGCTTAGGGGGGGTCGACTACGAGCAGTACTTC.

The rearrangement joins TRBV7-2 to TRBJ1-1; D gene uncertain. In germline, CDR1 is SGHTA, CDR2 FQGNSA. The CDR3 is 13 residues long. Trimming left V 0 bases short and J 4 bases short, with 6 bases between. The CDR3 loop is CASSLAAVTEAFF. The CDR3 DNA sequence: TGTGCCAGCAGCTTAGCGGCAGTCACTGAAGCTTTCTTT.

This sequence joins TRBV14 and TRBJ2-1; weak D call: TRBD2 (6 bases). Trimming took 4 bases from V and 4 from J, leaving 11 bases between them. The germline CDR1 and CDR2 sequences are SGHDN and FVKESK. The CDR3 runs 14 residues. The CDR3 DNA is TGTGCCAGCAGCCCGGGACTCGAGTACAATGAGCAGTTCTTC. Its protein product is CASSPGLEYNEQFF.

This chain uses TRBV4-3 with TRBJ1-2; D is perhaps TRBD1 (6 bases). This CDR3 is built from 15 residues. The V end was cut by 3 bases, the J end by 2 bases, with 13 bases between. Germline V CDR1 and CDR2: LGHNA, YSLEER. The DNA for the CDR3 is TGCGCCAGCAGCCAGGTCCTACAGGGAAACTATGGCTACACCTTC. It is translated as CASSQVLQGNYGYTF.

The rearrangement joins TRBV18 to TRBJ1-6; 9 bases are shared with TRBD1. After removal of 6 bases from V and 7 bases from J, the junction contained 4 bases not matched to a gene. Germline V gene lookup returns CDR1 KGHSH and CDR2 LQKENI. The CDR3 totals 14 residues. For the CDR3, the DNA is TGTGCCAGCTCGTCGGACAGGGGAAATTCACCCCTCCACTTT. It codes for CASSSDRGNSPLHF.

This chain links TRBV27 with TRBJ1-1, with TRBD1 matching 8 bases. The CDR3 loop spans 15 amino acids. The ends lost 6 bases at V and 0 bases at J; junction bases unmatched: 6. Germline loops: CDR1 MNHEY, CDR2 SMNVEV (reference sequence). Here the CDR3 DNA reads TGTGCCAGCAGCTGGGACAGGCCTATGAACACTGAAGCTTTCTTT. Translated, it gives CASSWDRPMNTEAFF.

This clone was seen just once. This sequence joins TRBV19 and TRBJ1-2; 8 nucleotides match TRBD1. Trimming removed 6 bases from V and 4 bases from J; junction bases left unmatched: 7. The CDR3 extends over 14 amino acids. CDR1 and CDR2 (germline): LNHDA, SQIVND (reference sequence). The CDR3 protein is CASRRQGYSYGYTF. DNA for the CDR3: TGTGCCAGTAGGAGACAGGGGTATAGCTATGGCTACACCTTC.

The CDR3 region is CASTGLAGARTGELFF. The CDR3 DNA reads as TGTGCCAGCACCGGACTAGCGGGAGCTAGAACCGGGGAGCTGTTTTTT. This rearrangement joins TRBV28 to TRBJ2-2; TRBD2 matches 13 bases. The CDR3 runs 16 residues. Germline CDR1 MDHEN, CDR2 SYDVKM. Trimming at V came to 7 bases and at J to 5 bases, leaving 7 bases not matched to a gene.

The J gene is TRBJ1-5, the V gene TRBV19, with 9 bases fitting TRBD1. V dropped 5 bases and J dropped 0; count of bases not matched to a gene: 14. The CDR3 covers 19 residues. From germline, CDR1 is LNHDA and CDR2 SQIVND (reference sequence). Written as DNA, the CDR3 is TGTGCCAGTAGTCCCCACCGGGACAGGGTCGCTTATAGCAATCAGCCCCAGCATTTT. Translation gives CASSPHRDRVAYSNQPQHF. The full variable domain, its missing parts supplied by reference TRBV19 and TRBJ1-5, is DGGITQSPKYLFRKEGQNVTLSCEQNLNHDAMYWYRQDPGQGLRLIYYSQIVNDFQKGDIAEGYSVSREKKESFPLTVTSAQKNPTAFYLCASSPHRDRVAYSNQPQHFGDGTRLSIL.

The chain carries TRBV5-1 and TRBJ1-4; a possible D gene is TRBD1 (6 bases). Trimming stripped 0 bases from V and 14 bases from J, with 11 bases between. The CDR3 is 12 residues long. Germline V gene sequence: CDR1 SGHRS, CDR2 YFSETQ. This CDR3 reads CASSLEGGGLFF. The CDR3, as DNA: TGCGCCAGCAGCTTGGAGGGGGGAGGGCTGTTTTTT. Full variable domain (missing parts from reference TRBV5-1 and TRBJ1-4): KAGVTQTPRYLIKTRGQQVTLSCSPISGHRSVSWYQQTPGQGLQFLFEYFSETQRNKGNFPGRFSGRQFSNSRSEMNVSTLELGDSALYLCASSLEGGGLFFGSGTQLSVL.

The chain is built from TRBV15 and TRBJ1-4, with D possibly being TRBD1 (5 bases). This CDR3 has 15 amino acids. V lost 1 base and J lost 2, with 8 bases in between. In germline, CDR1 is LNHNV, CDR2 YYDKDF (reference sequence). CDR3 DNA sequence: TGTGCCACCAGCAGAGTTGGGGGGACTAATGAAAAACTGTTTTTT. Translation: CATSRVGGTNEKLFF.

Details on this clone: The junction and the germline gene differ at one end; a read error may be behind it. This CDR3 reads CASSYDGASGANGLTF. CDR3 DNA sequence: TGTGCCAGCAGTTACGATGGAGCTTCTGGGGCCAACGGCCTGACTTTC. V is TRBV6-5 and J is TRBJ2-6; D might be TRBD1 (5 bases). The CDR3 is 16 amino acids. The germline V gene encodes CDR1 MNHEY and CDR2 SVGAGI.

This clone was observed a few times. The chain combines TRBV27 with TRBJ2-7; D not certain. With 4 bases removed from V and 6 bases from J, the gap between germline ends came to 10 bases. Germline V CDR1 and CDR2: MNHEY, SMNVEV (reference sequence). CDR3 length: 12 amino acids. The CDR3 spells CASSSGVFEQYF. The CDR3 DNA follows: TGTGCCAGCAGTTCCGGTGTTTTCGAGCAGTACTTC.

The chain combines TRBV4-3 with TRBJ2-5, with 8 bases aligning to TRBD2. The CDR3 spans 16 residues. V trimming: 4 bases; J trimming: 0 bases; junction bases outside the gene matches: 7. Germline assignment: CDR1 LGHNA and CDR2 YSLEER. CDR3 sequence (DNA): TGCGCCAGCAGCCGAGAGCCGGGACTAGACCAAGAGACCCAGTACTTC. It specifies CASSREPGLDQETQYF.

J is TRBJ1-1 and V is TRBV30, with TRBD1 as a possible D gene (5 bases). V was trimmed by 7 bases and J by 1 base, leaving 10 bases between them. The length of the CDR3 is 12 residues. Germline CDR1 and CDR2: GTSNPN and SVGIG (reference sequence). The CDR3 here is CALDRPNTEAFF. The CDR3 region has the DNA TGTGCCTTAGACAGACCGAACACTGAAGCTTTCTTT.

The table lists this clone with a few counts. The chain carries TRBV7-8 and TRBJ2-7; TRBD1 matches 9 bases. V lost 6 bases, J lost 5 bases, and 2 bases stayed unmatched. The CDR3 has 12 amino acids. Germline values: CDR1 SGHVS, CDR2 FQNEAQ. CDR3: CASSRTGDEQYF. CDR3 in DNA: TGTGCCAGCAGTAGGACAGGGGACGAGCAGTACTTC. The complete variable domain, with remaining parts taken from reference TRBV7-8 and TRBJ2-7, reads GAGVSQSPRYKVAKRGQDVALRCDPISGHVSLFWYQQALGQGPEFLTYFQNEAQLDKSGLPSDRFFAERPEGSVSTLKIQRTQQEDSAVYLCASSRTGDEQYFGPGTRLTVT.